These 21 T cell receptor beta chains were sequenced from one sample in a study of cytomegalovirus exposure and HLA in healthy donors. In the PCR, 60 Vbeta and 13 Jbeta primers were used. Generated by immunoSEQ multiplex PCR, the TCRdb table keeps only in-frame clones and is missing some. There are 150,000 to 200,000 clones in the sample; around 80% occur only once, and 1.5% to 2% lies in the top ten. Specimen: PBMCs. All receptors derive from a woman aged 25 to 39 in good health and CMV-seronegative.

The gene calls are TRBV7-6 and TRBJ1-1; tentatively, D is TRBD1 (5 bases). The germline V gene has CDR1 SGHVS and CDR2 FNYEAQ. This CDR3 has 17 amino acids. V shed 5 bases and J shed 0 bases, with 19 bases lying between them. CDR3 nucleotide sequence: TGTGCCAGCAGCCCCGCCCCGTATGGGGGGATGAACACTGAAGCTTTCTTT. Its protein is CASSPAPYGGMNTEAFF.

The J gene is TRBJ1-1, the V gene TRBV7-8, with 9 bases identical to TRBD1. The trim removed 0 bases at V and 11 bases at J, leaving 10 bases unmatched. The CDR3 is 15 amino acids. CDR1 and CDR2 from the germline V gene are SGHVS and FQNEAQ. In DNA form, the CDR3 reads TGTGCCAGCAGCTTAGCGGGGGGACAGGGCATTTCGGCTTTCTTT. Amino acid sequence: CASSLAGGQGISAFF.

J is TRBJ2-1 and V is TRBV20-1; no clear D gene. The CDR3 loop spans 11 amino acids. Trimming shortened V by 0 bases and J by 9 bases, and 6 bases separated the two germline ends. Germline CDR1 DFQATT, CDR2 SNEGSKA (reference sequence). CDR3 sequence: CSAREVAEQFF. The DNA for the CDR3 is TGCAGTGCTAGAGAAGTAGCTGAGCAGTTCTTC.

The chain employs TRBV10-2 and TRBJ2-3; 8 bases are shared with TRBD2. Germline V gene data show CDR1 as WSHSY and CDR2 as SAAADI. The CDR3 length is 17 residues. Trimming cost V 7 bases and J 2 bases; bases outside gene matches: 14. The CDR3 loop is CASMDGTRNLDTDTQYF. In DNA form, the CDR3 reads TGCGCCAGCATGGATGGGACTAGAAATTTGGACACAGATACGCAGTATTTT.

For the CDR3, the DNA is TGTGCCAGCAGTGCCTCCGACAGGTTCTATGGCTACACCTTC. It codes for CASSASDRFYGYTF. The chain carries TRBV6-4 and TRBJ1-2, with D possibly matching TRBD1 (6 bases). Germline V gene lookup returns CDR1 MRHNA and CDR2 SNTAGT. V shed 4 bases and J shed 4 bases, with 13 bases lying between them. There are 14 residues in the CDR3.

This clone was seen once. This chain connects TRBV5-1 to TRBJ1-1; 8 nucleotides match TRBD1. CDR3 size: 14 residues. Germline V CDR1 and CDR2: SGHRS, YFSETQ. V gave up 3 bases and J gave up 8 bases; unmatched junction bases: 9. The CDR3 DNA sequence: TGCGCCAGCAGCTCAGGACAGGGCGAGGTCGAAGCTTTCTTT. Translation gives CASSSGQGEVEAFF.

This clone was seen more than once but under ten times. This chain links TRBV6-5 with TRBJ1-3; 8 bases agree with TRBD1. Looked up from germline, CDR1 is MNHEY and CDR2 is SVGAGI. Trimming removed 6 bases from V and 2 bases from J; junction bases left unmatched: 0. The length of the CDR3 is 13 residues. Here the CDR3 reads CASRTGAGNTIYF. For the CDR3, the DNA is TGTGCCAGCAGGACAGGGGCTGGAAACACCATATATTTT.

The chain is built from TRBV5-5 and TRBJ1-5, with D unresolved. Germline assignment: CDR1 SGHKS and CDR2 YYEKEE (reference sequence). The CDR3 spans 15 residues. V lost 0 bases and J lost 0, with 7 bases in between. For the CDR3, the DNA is TGTGCCAGCAGCTTGGGAGGGTTTAGCAATCAGCCCCAGCATTTT. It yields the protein CASSLGGFSNQPQHF.

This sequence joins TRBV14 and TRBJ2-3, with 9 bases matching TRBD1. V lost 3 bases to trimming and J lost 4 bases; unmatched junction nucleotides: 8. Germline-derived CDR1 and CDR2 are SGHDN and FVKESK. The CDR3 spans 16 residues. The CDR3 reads CASSHRPGQGSDTQYF. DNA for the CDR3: TGTGCCAGCAGCCATCGCCCGGGACAGGGATCAGATACGCAGTATTTT.

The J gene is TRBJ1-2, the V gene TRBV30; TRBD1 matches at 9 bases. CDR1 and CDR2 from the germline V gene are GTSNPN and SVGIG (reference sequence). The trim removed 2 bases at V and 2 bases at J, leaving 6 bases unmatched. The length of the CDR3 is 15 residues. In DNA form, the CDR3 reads TGTGCCTGGAGTCCCGGGACAGGGCGGAACTATGGCTACACCTTC. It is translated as CAWSPGTGRNYGYTF.

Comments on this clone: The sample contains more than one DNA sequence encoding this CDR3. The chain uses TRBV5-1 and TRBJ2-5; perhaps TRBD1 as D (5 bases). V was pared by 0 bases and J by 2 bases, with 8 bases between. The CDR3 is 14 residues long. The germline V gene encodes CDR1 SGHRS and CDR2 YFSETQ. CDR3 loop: CASSLAPGQETQYF. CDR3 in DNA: TGCGCCAGCAGCTTGGCGCCAGGGCAAGAGACCCAGTACTTC.

In nucleotides, the CDR3 is TGTGCCTGGACCTCAGGGGCCTTCACCGGGGAGCTGTTTTTT. Translated, it gives CAWTSGAFTGELFF. The chain has TRBV30 and TRBJ2-2; tentatively, D is TRBD1 (6 bases). Germline lookup yields CDR1 GTSNPN and CDR2 SVGIG (reference sequence). V lost 4 bases and J 4 bases, leaving 13 bases between the germline ends. The CDR3 runs 14 residues.

CDR3 nucleotide sequence: TGTGCCAGCAGCTTACGGCTAGCCTACGAGCAGTACTTC. This gives the protein CASSLRLAYEQYF. J is TRBJ2-7 and V is TRBV7-2; no firm D call. The germline V and J ends were trimmed by 2 bases and 2 bases, with 7 bases remaining between them. Germline CDR1 and CDR2: SGHTA and FQGNSA. The CDR3 covers 13 residues.

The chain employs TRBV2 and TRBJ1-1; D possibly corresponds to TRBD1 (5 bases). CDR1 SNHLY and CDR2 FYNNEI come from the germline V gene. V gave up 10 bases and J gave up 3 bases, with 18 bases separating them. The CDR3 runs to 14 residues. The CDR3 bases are TGTGCCATCGGGGAGGGGCGCGGGGACACTGAAGCTTTCTTT. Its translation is CAIGEGRGDTEAFF.

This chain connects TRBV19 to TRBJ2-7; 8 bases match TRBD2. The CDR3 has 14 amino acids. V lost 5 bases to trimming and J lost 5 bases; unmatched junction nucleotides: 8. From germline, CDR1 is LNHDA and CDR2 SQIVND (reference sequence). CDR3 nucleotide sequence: TGTGCCAGTAGTTCGCTGCGGGGGGAGAACGAGCAGTACTTC. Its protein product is CASSSLRGENEQYF.

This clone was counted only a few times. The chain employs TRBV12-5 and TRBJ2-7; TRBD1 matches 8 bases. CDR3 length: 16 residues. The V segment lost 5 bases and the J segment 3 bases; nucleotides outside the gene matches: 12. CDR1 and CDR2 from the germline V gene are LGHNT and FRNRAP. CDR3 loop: CASGAPGTGRDYEQYF. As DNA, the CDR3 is TGTGCTAGTGGTGCCCCCGGGACAGGCAGGGACTACGAGCAGTACTTC.

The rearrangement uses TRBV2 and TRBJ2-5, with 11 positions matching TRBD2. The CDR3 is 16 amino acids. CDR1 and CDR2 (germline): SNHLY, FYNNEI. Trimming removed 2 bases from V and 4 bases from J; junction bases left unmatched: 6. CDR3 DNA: TGTGCCAGCAGTGAATGGGGTAGCGGGGGGGCAGAGACCCAGTACTTC. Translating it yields CASSEWGSGGAETQYF.

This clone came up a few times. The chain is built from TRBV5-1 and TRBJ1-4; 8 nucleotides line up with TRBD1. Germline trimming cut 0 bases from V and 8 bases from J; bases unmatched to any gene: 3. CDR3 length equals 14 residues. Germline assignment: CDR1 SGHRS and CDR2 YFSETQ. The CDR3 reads CASSLGTGSEKLFF. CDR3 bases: TGCGCCAGCAGCTTGGGGACAGGGTCCGAAAAACTGTTTTTT.

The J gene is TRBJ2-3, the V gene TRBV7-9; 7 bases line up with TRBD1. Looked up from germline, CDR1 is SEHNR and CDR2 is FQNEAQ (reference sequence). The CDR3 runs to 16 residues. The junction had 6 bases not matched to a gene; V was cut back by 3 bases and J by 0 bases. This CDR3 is CASSFLRDSSTDTQYF. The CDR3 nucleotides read TGTGCCAGCAGCTTTCTCCGGGACAGCAGCACAGATACGCAGTATTTT.

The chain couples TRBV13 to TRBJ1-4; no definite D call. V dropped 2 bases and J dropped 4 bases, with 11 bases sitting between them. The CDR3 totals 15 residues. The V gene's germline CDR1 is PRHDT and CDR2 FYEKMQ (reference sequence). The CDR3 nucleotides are TGTGCCAGCAGCTTATCGGGGAGCGGTAATGAAAAACTGTTTTTT. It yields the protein CASSLSGSGNEKLFF. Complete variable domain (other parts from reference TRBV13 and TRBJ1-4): AAGVIQSPRHLIKEKRETATLKCYPIPRHDTVYWYQQGPGQDPQFLISFYEKMQSDKGSIPDRFSAQQFSDYHSELNMSSLELGDSALYFCASSLSGSGNEKLFFGSGTQLSVL.

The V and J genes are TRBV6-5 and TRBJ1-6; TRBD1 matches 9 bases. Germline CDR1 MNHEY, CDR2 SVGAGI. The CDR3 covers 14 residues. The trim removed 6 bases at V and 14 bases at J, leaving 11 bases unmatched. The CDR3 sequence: CASSQDRGSATLHF. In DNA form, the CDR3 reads TGTGCCAGCAGCCAGGACAGGGGATCTGCCACCCTCCACTTT.